The 21 T cell receptor beta chains below come from one sample, sequenced in a study of T cell changes during pregnancy in multiple sclerosis. Some clones are missing from TCRdb's copy, which holds only in-frame ones; the method was immunoSEQ multiplex PCR. The repertoire holds 50,000 to 65,000 clones, with roughly 92% as singletons. Sequences were derived from peripheral blood, sampled in the first trimester of pregnancy. The receptors derive from a female donor with multiple sclerosis, enrolled in a pregnancy study.

This chain links TRBV9 with TRBJ2-1; no firm D call. Germline values: CDR1 SGDLS, CDR2 YYNGEE. Trimming removed 4 bases at V and 0 bases at J, with 8 bases between. This CDR3 comprises 14 residues. This CDR3 reads CASSQFSSYNEQFF. The CDR3 DNA follows: TGTGCCAGCAGCCAGTTTTCCTCCTACAATGAGCAGTTCTTC. The complete variable domain, with remaining parts taken from reference TRBV9 and TRBJ2-1, reads DSGVTQTPKHLITATGQRVTLRCSPRSGDLSVYWYQQSLDQGLQFLIQYYNGEERAKGNILERFSAQQFPDLHSELNLSSLELGDSALYFCASSQFSSYNEQFFGPGTRLTVL.

The chain carries TRBV6-5 and TRBJ2-5, with 7 bases matching TRBD2. Trimming took 0 bases from V and 2 from J; bases not matched to a gene: 0. The germline gives CDR1 MNHEY, CDR2 SVGAGI. The CDR3 totals 14 residues. CDR3 in DNA: TGTGCCAGCAGTTACTCGGGGGGGCAAGAGACCCAGTACTTC. Encoded protein: CASSYSGGQETQYF.

The chain is built from TRBV11-2 and TRBJ1-2; 7 bases agree with TRBD1. CDR1 SGHAT and CDR2 FQNNGV come from the germline V gene. The CDR3 sequence is 12 residues long. Losses at the gene ends were 2 bases for V and 9 bases for J; bases not matched to a gene: 3. The CDR3 reads CASSLTGDRYTF. In DNA form, the CDR3 reads TGTGCCAGCAGCTTAACAGGGGATCGCTACACCTTC.

The V gene is TRBV5-6, the J gene TRBJ1-5, with a possible D match to TRBD1 (6 bases). The V gene lost 4 bases and the J gene lost 4 bases, with 15 bases spanning the gap. Germline CDR1 and CDR2: SGHDT and YYEEEE. The CDR3 is 15 residues long. As DNA, the CDR3 is TGTGCCAGCAGCCCGCAACGGGGGGCGAATCAGCCCCAGCATTTT. Encoded protein: CASSPQRGANQPQHF. Combining the CDR3 with reference TRBV5-6 and TRBJ1-5 gives the whole variable domain DAGVTQSPTHLIKTRGQQVTLRCSPKSGHDTVSWYQQALGQGPQFIFQYYEEEERQRGNFPDRFSGHQFPNYSSELNVNALLLGDSALYLCASSPQRGANQPQHFGDGTRLSIL.

The chain employs TRBV7-9 and TRBJ1-1; D unresolved. Germline loops: CDR1 SEHNR, CDR2 FQNEAQ (reference sequence). This CDR3 region has 15 residues. Trimming stripped 5 bases from V and 1 base from J, with 14 bases between. CDR3: CASSQSGRENTEAFF. CDR3 DNA: TGTGCCAGCAGCCAATCCGGGCGGGAGAACACTGAAGCTTTCTTT.

This clone came up once. The chain recombines TRBV11-3 with TRBJ2-1; TRBD2 is a possible D gene (5 bases). CDR1 and CDR2 from the germline V gene are SGHNT and YENEEA. This CDR3 region has 14 residues. The V end was cut by 5 bases, the J end by 7 bases, with 15 bases between. This chain's CDR3 is CASSRSGLDNEQFF. CDR3 DNA: TGTGCCAGCAGCCGCTCGGGATTGGATAATGAGCAGTTCTTC.

This chain links TRBV4-3 with TRBJ2-1; D is possibly TRBD2 (6 bases). Germline CDR1 reads LGHNA; CDR2 reads YSLEER. The ends were cut back, 4 bases at V and 0 bases at J, with 16 bases in the middle. The CDR3 length is 17 residues. CDR3 region: CASSLFLRGSSYNEQFF. The CDR3 nucleotides read TGCGCCAGCAGCCTCTTCCTCCGGGGGAGCTCCTACAATGAGCAGTTCTTC.

The rearrangement uses TRBV11-3 and TRBJ2-1; 8 nucleotides match TRBD2. Per the germline V gene, CDR1 is SGHNT and CDR2 is YENEEA. This CDR3 contains 15 residues. V was clipped by 6 bases and J by 4 bases; unmatched bases: 8. CDR3 in DNA: TGTGCCAGCAGTTTCAGGGCGGGGGGTTACAATGAGCAGTTCTTC. This sequence encodes CASSFRAGGYNEQFF. The whole variable domain, remainder taken from reference TRBV11-3 and TRBJ2-1, is EAGVVQSPRYKIIEKKQPVAFWCNPISGHNTLYWYLQNLGQGPELLIRYENEEAVDDSQLPKDRFSAERLKGVDSTLKIQPAELGDSAVYLCASSFRAGGYNEQFFGPGTRLTVL.

The chain joins TRBV30 to TRBJ1-3; 7 nucleotides match TRBD1. Germline V gene data show CDR1 as GTSNPN and CDR2 as SVGIG (reference sequence). Losses at the gene ends were 4 bases for V and 2 bases for J; bases not matched to a gene: 2. The CDR3 totals 13 residues. CDR3 nucleotides: TGTGCCTGGAAGACAGGGACTGGAAACACCATATATTTT. It translates to CAWKTGTGNTIYF.

This chain uses TRBV7-2 with TRBJ2-7, with D perhaps TRBD1 (6 bases). Germline CDR1 SGHTA, CDR2 FQGNSA. V lost 3 bases and J lost 5, with 17 bases in between. This CDR3 spans 15 amino acids. CDR3 amino acids: CASSLVPGEFDEQYF. The CDR3 DNA sequence: TGTGCCAGCAGCTTGGTCCCAGGGGAATTCGACGAGCAGTACTTC.

The V and J genes are TRBV10-3 and TRBJ1-1; D is perhaps TRBD1 (6 bases). V lost 5 bases and J lost 6, with 16 bases in between. Germline CDR1 and CDR2: ENHRY and SYGVKD. This CDR3 contains 14 residues. The CDR3 is CAISPGGPGAEAFF. The CDR3 nucleotides read TGTGCCATCAGTCCGGGGGGGCCGGGCGCTGAAGCTTTCTTT.

The CDR3 sequence is CASSLGGQGFSTDTQYF. CDR3 nucleotides: TGTGCCAGCAGCTTGGGGGGACAGGGGTTTAGCACAGATACGCAGTATTTT. The chain uses TRBV5-8 and TRBJ2-3; 10 bases map to TRBD1. Trimming removed 0 bases from V and 0 bases from J; junction bases left unmatched: 4. This CDR3 contains 17 residues. The V gene's germline CDR1 is SGHTS and CDR2 YDEGEE. The full variable domain, rest sourced from reference TRBV5-8 and TRBJ2-3, is EAGVTQSPTHLIKTRGQQATLRCSPISGHTSVYWYQQALGLGLQFLLWYDEGEERNRGNFPPRFSGRQFPNYSSELNVNALELEDSALYLCASSLGGQGFSTDTQYFGPGTRLTVL.

The J gene is TRBJ2-1, the V gene TRBV12-5, with D possibly being TRBD2 (5 bases). The germline V gene has CDR1 LGHNT and CDR2 FRNRAP. The CDR3 has 16 amino acids. Trimming left V 0 bases short and J 0 bases short, with 9 bases between. The CDR3 here is CASGLVHGDSYNEQFF. Here the CDR3 DNA reads TGTGCTAGTGGTTTGGTACACGGGGACTCCTACAATGAGCAGTTCTTC.

This sequence joins TRBV7-3 and TRBJ1-2, with D possibly being TRBD1 (5 bases). Germline-derived CDR1 and CDR2 are SGHTA and FQGTGA. Trimming cost V 2 bases and J 0 bases, with 16 bases left between them. This CDR3 is built from 17 residues. The CDR3 spells CASSLGPSTVTNYGYTF. CDR3 DNA: TGTGCCAGCAGCTTAGGCCCCTCGACAGTTACTAACTATGGCTACACCTTC.

This chain uses TRBV23-1 with TRBJ2-7; TRBD1 matches 7 bases. TRBV23-1 is identified as an open reading frame with a role that is uncertain. Germline trimming cut 4 bases from V and 3 bases from J; bases unmatched to any gene: 6. There are 14 residues in the CDR3. The chain's CDR3 is CASSPGTVLYEQYF. As DNA, the CDR3 is TGCGCCAGCAGTCCGGGGACAGTTCTCTACGAGCAGTACTTC.

This chain joins TRBV7-2 and TRBJ2-7; 10 bases map to TRBD2. This CDR3 spans 14 amino acids. Losses at the gene ends were 4 bases for V and 4 bases for J; bases not matched to a gene: 4. Germline CDR1 reads SGHTA; CDR2 reads FQGNSA. The CDR3 here is CASSWRSGGYEQYF. Written as DNA, the CDR3 is TGTGCCAGCAGCTGGCGTAGCGGGGGGTACGAGCAGTACTTC.

The chain links TRBV7-2 to TRBJ2-2; D is possibly TRBD2 (5 bases). Per the germline V gene, CDR1 is SGHTA and CDR2 is FQGNSA. The V gene lost 8 bases and the J gene lost 5 bases, with 21 bases spanning the gap. The CDR3 is 16 residues long. CDR3 amino acids: CASHSLGNYLTGELFF. The CDR3 nucleotides read TGTGCCAGCCACTCACTAGGGAACTACTTAACCGGGGAGCTGTTTTTT.

The chain has TRBV7-8 and TRBJ2-3, with 8 bases matching TRBD2. V shed 0 bases and J 6 bases; nucleotides not matched to a gene: 11. Germline V gene sequence: CDR1 SGHVS, CDR2 FQNEAQ. The CDR3 has 17 residues. CDR3 sequence reads: CASSLAGSGVRPDTQYF. The CDR3 DNA reads as TGTGCCAGCAGCTTAGCGGGTAGCGGGGTGCGCCCCGATACGCAGTATTTT.

This rearrangement joins TRBV19 to TRBJ2-2, with D tentatively TRBD1 (5 bases). V lost 4 bases and J 2 bases, leaving 8 bases between the germline ends. This CDR3 comprises 14 residues. Per the germline V gene, CDR1 is LNHDA and CDR2 is SQIVND (reference sequence). The CDR3 sequence is CASSTDINTGELFF. CDR3 in DNA: TGTGCCAGTAGTACGGACATAAACACCGGGGAGCTGTTTTTT.

The genes are TRBV2 and TRBJ1-2; no definite D call. The CDR3 runs 12 residues. The germline gives CDR1 SNHLY, CDR2 FYNNEI. Between the trimmed V and J ends, which lost 4 bases and 10 bases, there was a span of 13 bases. The chain's CDR3 is CASSGFGFDYTF. The CDR3 DNA is TGTGCCAGCAGTGGTTTCGGGTTTGACTACACCTTC.

CDR3: CASSPGQGAKTPEAFF. The CDR3 coding sequence is TGTGCCAGCAGTCCGGGACAGGGGGCCAAGACCCCTGAAGCTTTCTTT. The gene calls are TRBV2 and TRBJ1-1; TRBD1 matches at 12 bases. There are 16 residues in the CDR3. Germline lookup yields CDR1 SNHLY and CDR2 FYNNEI. The junction had 10 bases not matched to a gene; V was cut back by 5 bases and J by 6 bases.